Each of the 9 T cell receptor beta chains below was sequenced from the same sample in a study of T cell responses to AZD1222 COVID-19 vaccine. Some clones are missing from TCRdb's copy, which holds only in-frame ones; the method was immunoSEQ multiplex PCR. The sample yields about 160,000 clones, 94% seen once. Material: peripheral blood, obtained on day 0 of AZD1222 vaccination. These receptors all stem from an adult in good health.

This chain joins TRBV6-5 and TRBJ2-1; either TRBD1 or TRBD2 may supply D (6 bases each). From germline, CDR1 is MNHEY and CDR2 SVGAGI. Trimming took 7 bases from V and 3 from J, leaving 16 bases between them. The CDR3 sequence is 15 residues long. This chain's CDR3 is CASTGIAGHYNEQFF. CDR3 nucleotides: TGTGCCAGCACCGGAATTGCGGGACACTACAATGAGCAGTTCTTC.

The CDR3 DNA sequence: TGCGCCAGCAGCCGGGCTTGGGGCGATGAGCAGTTCTTC. It encodes CASSRAWGDEQFF. The chain combines TRBV5-1 with TRBJ2-1, with D possibly TRBD1 on 5 matching bases. Deletions cut 4 bases from V and 8 bases from J, with 13 bases between. Germline V gives CDR1 SGHRS, CDR2 YFSETQ. CDR3 length: 13 amino acids.

The chain couples TRBV2 to TRBJ1-4, with D unresolved. In germline, CDR1 is SNHLY, CDR2 FYNNEI. Trimming left V 2 bases short and J 0 bases short, with 10 bases between. This CDR3 comprises 16 residues. The CDR3 DNA sequence: TGTGCCAGCAGTGAATTGATAACTGCAACTAATGAAAAACTGTTTTTT. Translating gives CASSELITATNEKLFF.

The gene calls are TRBV6-5 and TRBJ2-3; D is possibly TRBD1 (5 bases). The CDR3 has 14 amino acids. Trimming removed 8 bases from V and 3 bases from J, with 15 bases in between. CDR1 MNHEY and CDR2 SVGAGI come from the germline V gene. The CDR3 protein is CASRQSLGTDTQYF. The DNA for the CDR3 is TGTGCCAGCCGACAGAGTCTTGGGACAGATACGCAGTATTTT.

This clone was picked up one time. V and J are TRBV7-9 and TRBJ2-5; D uncertain. The CDR3 is 14 residues long. Trimming left V 2 bases short and J 1 base short, with 8 bases between. Germline V gene data show CDR1 as SEHNR and CDR2 as FQNEAQ (reference sequence). The chain's CDR3 is CASSLISAQETQYF. In DNA form, the CDR3 reads TGTGCCAGCAGCTTAATTTCCGCCCAAGAGACCCAGTACTTC.

This chain joins TRBV2 and TRBJ1-2; 7 nucleotides agree with TRBD1. With 1 base clipped from V and 5 bases from J, the junction kept 19 bases outside the gene matches. The CDR3 is 19 amino acids. The V gene's germline CDR1 is SNHLY and CDR2 FYNNEI. CDR3 residues: CASSEGAGDSPLPEYGYTF. The CDR3 DNA reads TGTGCCAGCAGTGAAGGAGCGGGGGACAGTCCTCTCCCGGAATATGGCTACACCTTC. Drawing the rest from reference TRBV2 and TRBJ1-2, the complete variable domain is EPEVTQTPSHQVTQMGQEVILRCVPISNHLYFYWYRQILGQKVEFLVSFYNNEISEKSEIFDDQFSVERPDGSNFTLKIRSTKLEDSAMYFCASSEGAGDSPLPEYGYTFGSGTRLTVV.

The V gene is TRBV30, the J gene TRBJ1-6; perhaps TRBD1 as D (5 bases). V lost 7 bases, J lost 5 bases, and 15 bases lay in between. This CDR3 has 14 amino acids. In germline, CDR1 is GTSNPN, CDR2 SVGIG (reference sequence). The CDR3 nucleotides are TGTGCCTCGACTGAGGGCAGGGATAATTCACCCCTCCACTTT. Protein product: CASTEGRDNSPLHF.

The genes are TRBV10-3 and TRBJ1-2, with 7 nucleotides matching TRBD1. The CDR3 is 15 residues long. Per the germline V gene, CDR1 is ENHRY and CDR2 is SYGVKD. The J segment lost 5 bases and the V segment lost 0 bases, leaving 6 bases of the junction unmatched. Written as DNA, the CDR3 is TGTGCCATCAGTGAGTCTTTAACAGGGGATTATGGCTACACCTTC. Its protein is CAISESLTGDYGYTF.

In this sample, this clone turned up once. CDR3 protein: CASSLPPEAQYF. In DNA form, the CDR3 reads TGTGCCAGCAGCTTGCCCCCTGAGGCGCAGTATTTT. The rearrangement uses TRBV5-6 and TRBJ2-3; D unclear. The CDR3 is made up of 12 amino acids. V was pared by 1 base and J by 10 bases, with 10 bases between. Looked up from germline, CDR1 is SGHDT and CDR2 is YYEEEE.